Shown below are 28 T cell receptor beta chains from a single sample sequenced in a study of blood T cell repertoires in COVID-19. TCRdb keeps only in-frame clones here, not all; method: immunoSEQ multiplex PCR. Here the sample spans about 360,000 clones, approximately 77% being singletons. The material sequenced was peripheral blood. All receptors derive from a human donor with acute or convalescent COVID-19. The donor label of this sample is uncertain.

Turning to this clone: The sample contains more than one DNA sequence encoding this CDR3. The chain couples TRBV7-7 to TRBJ2-6; TRBD2 might be the D (5 bases). Germline V gives CDR1 SSHAT, CDR2 FNYEAQ (reference sequence). This CDR3 is built from 15 residues. Trimming removed 5 bases from V and 0 bases from J, with 8 bases in between. This CDR3 is CASSPGGSGANVLTF. The CDR3 DNA is TGTGCCAGCAGCCCTGGAGGCTCTGGGGCCAACGTCCTGACTTTC. The whole variable domain, remainder taken from reference TRBV7-7 and TRBJ2-6, is GAGVSQSPRYKVTKRGQDVTLRCDPISSHATLYWYQQALGQGPEFLTYFNYEAQPDKSGLPSDRFSAERPEGSISTLTIQRTEQRDSAMYRCASSPGGSGANVLTFGAGSRLTVL.

The V call is TRBV7-2, the J call TRBJ2-1; D ambiguous. CDR1 and CDR2 from the germline V gene are SGHTA and FQGNSA. This CDR3 spans 13 amino acids. Trimming stripped 5 bases from V and 11 bases from J, with 16 bases between. In nucleotides, the CDR3 is TGTGCCAGCAGCACGACGCCGGTTGGGCAGCAGTTCTTC. This gives the protein CASSTTPVGQQFF. The whole variable domain, remainder taken from reference TRBV7-2 and TRBJ2-1, is GAGVSQSPSNKVTEKGKDVELRCDPISGHTALYWYRQSLGQGLEFLIYFQGNSAPDKSGLPSDRFSAERTGGSVSTLTIQRTQQEDSAVYLCASSTTPVGQQFFGPGTRLTVL.

This chain uses TRBV6-5 with TRBJ1-6; 7 nucleotides line up with TRBD1. CDR3 length equals 13 residues. The germline gives CDR1 MNHEY, CDR2 SVGAGI. Trimming at V came to 5 bases and at J to 9 bases, leaving 4 bases not matched to a gene. The CDR3 coding sequence is TGTGCCAGCAGTATCGACAGGGTTTCACCCCTCCACTTT. Translation gives CASSIDRVSPLHF.

As for this clone: This sample also contains other DNA sequences that code for the same CDR3. The rearrangement uses TRBV3-1 (or the pseudogene TRBV3-2) and TRBJ2-7; no firm D call. The CDR3 has 11 residues. Germline V gene sequence: CDR1 LGHDT, CDR2 YNNKEL (reference sequence). V lost 6 bases and J 3 bases, leaving 6 bases between the germline ends. CDR3: CASSRGYEQYF. DNA of the CDR3: TGTGCCAGCAGTCGAGGCTACGAGCAGTACTTC.

The chain is built from TRBV7-2 and TRBJ2-2; possible D gene TRBD2, 6 bases. Between the trimmed V and J ends, which lost 4 bases and 7 bases, there was a span of 16 bases. The length of the CDR3 is 15 residues. Germline-derived CDR1 and CDR2 are SGHTA and FQGNSA. The CDR3, as DNA: TGTGCCAGCAGCTCCCACCCTCGGGGGATCGGGGAGCTGTTTTTT. It translates to CASSSHPRGIGELFF.

The chain has TRBV30 and TRBJ1-1; a weak D match, TRBD1 (5 bases). Germline V lookup: CDR1 GTSNPN, CDR2 SVGIG (reference sequence). The CDR3 sequence is 16 residues long. Trimming stripped 0 bases from V and 0 bases from J, with 14 bases between. CDR3 residues: CAWSVGSGSLNTEAFF. DNA of the CDR3: TGTGCCTGGAGTGTAGGGTCAGGGTCCTTGAACACTGAAGCTTTCTTT.

J is TRBJ2-3 and V is TRBV18, with 14 bases aligning to TRBD2. The V gene's germline CDR1 is KGHSH and CDR2 LQKENI. The V and J ends lost 4 bases and 0 bases, in that order; junction bases with no gene match: 6. The length of the CDR3 is 18 residues. The CDR3 DNA sequence: TGTGCCAGCTCACGGGGACTAGCGGGAGCCCCTAGCACAGATACGCAGTATTTT. Amino acids: CASSRGLAGAPSTDTQYF.

This rearrangement joins TRBV5-1 to TRBJ1-1, with D hard to call. V gave up 2 bases and J gave up 2 bases, with 10 bases separating them. This CDR3 has 14 amino acids. In germline, CDR1 is SGHRS, CDR2 YFSETQ. CDR3 sequence: CASSFGGFNTEAFF. In DNA form, the CDR3 reads TGCGCCAGCAGCTTTGGCGGGTTCAACACTGAAGCTTTCTTT.

The table lists this clone with a count of one. The chain carries TRBV6-4 and TRBJ1-6; tentative D call: TRBD1 (6 bases). Germline V gene lookup returns CDR1 MRHNA and CDR2 SNTAGT. The CDR3 spans 14 residues. V was cut by 3 bases and J by 7 bases, with 10 bases left in between. The DNA of the CDR3 is TGTGCCAGCAGTGAAAACAGGGTAAATTCACCCCTCCACTTT. Translated, it gives CASSENRVNSPLHF.

V usage is TRBV5-1 and J usage is TRBJ2-7; the match to TRBD1 covers 7 bases. Germline trimming cut 5 bases from V and 3 bases from J; bases unmatched to any gene: 11. The CDR3 spans 15 residues. In germline, CDR1 is SGHRS, CDR2 YFSETQ. The CDR3 nucleotides read TGCGCCAGCAGAGCAACCGGACAGGCCTTCTACGAGCAGTACTTC. Residues: CASRATGQAFYEQYF.

The rearrangement links TRBV7-2 to TRBJ2-7; a possible D gene is TRBD2 (6 bases). CDR1 SGHTA and CDR2 FQGNSA come from the germline V gene. The CDR3 contains 14 residues. V was trimmed by 3 bases and J by 3 bases, leaving 12 bases between them. DNA for the CDR3: TGTGCCAGCAGCTTCGAGGGAGGAAACTACGAGCAGTACTTC. Translated: CASSFEGGNYEQYF.

This clone was counted a few times. The V and J genes are TRBV5-6 and TRBJ1-1; 10 bases map to TRBD1. The germline gives CDR1 SGHDT, CDR2 YYEEEE. With V trimmed by 4 bases and J by 10 bases, 4 bases remained unmatched. There are 12 residues in the CDR3. CDR3 sequence reads: CASSGGTGAAFF. In DNA form, the CDR3 reads TGTGCCAGCAGCGGGGGGACAGGGGCAGCTTTCTTT.

This chain connects TRBV7-9 to TRBJ1-5; D is possibly TRBD1 (5 bases). CDR3 length: 13 amino acids. The germline gives CDR1 SEHNR, CDR2 FQNEAQ (reference sequence). The V end lost 5 bases, the J end lost 5 bases, and 10 bases lay between the germline ends. The CDR3 DNA reads as TGTGCCAGCAGCCTTGCAGGGTATCAGCCCCAGCATTTT. This codes for CASSLAGYQPQHF.

The genes are TRBV27 and TRBJ1-6; D perhaps matches TRBD1 (5 bases). The germline V and J ends were trimmed by 0 bases and 7 bases, with 10 bases remaining between them. The CDR3 extends over 15 amino acids. Per the germline V gene, CDR1 is MNHEY and CDR2 is SMNVEV (reference sequence). CDR3 residues: CASSLSGGRNSPLHF. CDR3 DNA sequence: TGTGCCAGCAGTTTATCGGGGGGACGGAATTCACCCCTCCACTTT.

V is TRBV9 and J is TRBJ2-5; weak D call: TRBD1 (6 bases). Trimming shortened V by 3 bases and J by 5 bases, and 14 bases separated the two germline ends. Looked up from germline, CDR1 is SGDLS and CDR2 is YYNGEE. The CDR3 consists of 14 residues. The CDR3 region has the DNA TGTGCCAGCAGCGGCGGACAGCGATCGGAGACCCAGTACTTC. Its translation is CASSGGQRSETQYF.

The rearrangement uses TRBV5-1 and TRBJ1-4; D may be TRBD1 (6 bases). Trimming left V 0 bases short and J 7 bases short, with 16 bases between. The CDR3 extends over 16 amino acids. CDR1 SGHRS and CDR2 YFSETQ come from the germline V gene. The CDR3 region has the DNA TGCGCCAGCAGCTTGGGAGGGCAGGGGACGCGTGAAAAACTGTTTTTT. The encoded protein is CASSLGGQGTREKLFF.

The chain carries TRBV2 and TRBJ1-3, with 8 bases identical to TRBD1. The V gene end was trimmed by 3 bases and the J gene end by 2 bases; junction bases not matched to a gene: 0. Germline V lookup: CDR1 SNHLY, CDR2 FYNNEI. This CDR3 region has 14 residues. CDR3 in amino acids: CASSEDRAGNTIYF. DNA of the CDR3: TGTGCCAGCAGTGAGGACAGGGCTGGAAACACCATATATTTT.

The chain carries TRBV9 and TRBJ2-2, with D hard to call. The CDR3 covers 14 residues. Germline CDR1 is SGDLS and CDR2 is YYNGEE. V was pared by 3 bases and J by 0 bases, with 6 bases between. In DNA, the CDR3 is TGTGCCAGCAGCGCCACAACGAACACCGGGGAGCTGTTTTTT. This encodes CASSATTNTGELFF. Combining the CDR3 with reference TRBV9 and TRBJ2-2 gives the whole variable domain DSGVTQTPKHLITATGQRVTLRCSPRSGDLSVYWYQQSLDQGLQFLIQYYNGEERAKGNILERFSAQQFPDLHSELNLSSLELGDSALYFCASSATTNTGELFFGEGSRLTVL.

The CDR3 sequence is CASSAGGISNEKLFF. DNA of the CDR3: TGTGCCAGCAGTGCTGGGGGGATTTCTAATGAAAAACTGTTTTTT. V gene TRBV9 combines with J gene TRBJ1-4; a possible D gene is TRBD1 (5 bases). The CDR3 totals 15 residues. The V end was cut by 5 bases, the J end by 3 bases, with 14 bases between. Germline loops: CDR1 SGDLS, CDR2 YYNGEE.

V gene TRBV20-1 combines with J gene TRBJ1-1; the D is unclear. Per germline, CDR1 DFQATT and CDR2 SNEGSKA (reference sequence). V dropped 3 bases and J dropped 1 base, with 6 bases sitting between them. The CDR3 consists of 12 residues. CDR3 loop: CSASFQNTEAFF. In DNA form, the CDR3 reads TGCAGTGCTAGTTTTCAGAACACTGAAGCTTTCTTT.

The chain joins TRBV7-8 to TRBJ1-4; 10 bases map to TRBD1. J lost 5 bases, V lost 6 bases, and 6 bases had no gene match. Germline V CDR1 and CDR2: SGHVS, FQNEAQ. The length of the CDR3 is 15 residues. As DNA, the CDR3 is TGTGCCAGCAGTATCCGGGACAGGGGAAATGAAAAACTGTTTTTT. As protein: CASSIRDRGNEKLFF. The entire variable domain, with the rest obtained from reference TRBV7-8 and TRBJ1-4, is as follows: GAGVSQSPRYKVAKRGQDVALRCDPISGHVSLFWYQQALGQGPEFLTYFQNEAQLDKSGLPSDRFFAERPEGSVSTLKIQRTQQEDSAVYLCASSIRDRGNEKLFFGSGTQLSVL.

J is TRBJ1-1 and V is TRBV4-1, with a possible D match to TRBD1 (6 bases). Germline V gene sequence: CDR1 MGHRA, CDR2 YSYEKL. Trimming shortened V by 3 bases and J by 1 base, and 15 bases separated the two germline ends. The CDR3 is made up of 16 amino acids. Here the CDR3 reads CASSHGAGAQNTEAFF. CDR3 DNA: TGCGCCAGCAGCCATGGGGCAGGGGCCCAGAACACTGAAGCTTTCTTT.

This clone came up a few times. The chain has TRBV27 and TRBJ1-1, with 8 bases fitting TRBD1. CDR3 length: 15 residues. V was clipped by 3 bases and J by 3 bases; unmatched bases: 6. CDR1 MNHEY and CDR2 SMNVEV come from the germline V gene (reference sequence). CDR3 in DNA: TGTGCCAGCAGTTTTACCAGGGGGCGGGACACTGAAGCTTTCTTT. Translated, it gives CASSFTRGRDTEAFF.

CDR3 protein: CASSLAGQGANQPQHF. CDR3 bases: TGTGCCAGCAGCTTAGCTGGACAGGGGGCTAATCAGCCCCAGCATTTT. The chain carries TRBV7-9 and TRBJ1-5, with 11 nucleotides matching TRBD1. CDR1 is SEHNR and CDR2 is FQNEAQ in the germline V gene (reference sequence). CDR3 length: 16 amino acids. Trimming removed 0 bases from V and 4 bases from J; junction bases left unmatched: 2. Filled out from reference TRBV7-9 and TRBJ1-5, the complete variable domain reads DTGVSQNPRHKITKRGQNVTFRCDPISEHNRLYWYRQTLGQGPEFLTYFQNEAQLEKSRLLSDRFSAERPKGSFSTLEIQRTEQGDSAMYLCASSLAGQGANQPQHFGDGTRLSIL.

There are a few counts of this clone. The rearrangement joins TRBV29-1 to TRBJ2-5; perhaps TRBD2 as D (6 bases). The V and J ends lost 1 base and 0 bases respectively, with 12 bases between them. Per germline, CDR1 SQVTM and CDR2 ANQGSEA. This CDR3 spans 15 amino acids. The CDR3 region has the DNA TGCAGCGTTGAAGTCGGAGGGACGTACCAAGAGACCCAGTACTTC. This encodes CSVEVGGTYQETQYF.

The chain employs TRBV6-1 and TRBJ2-1; 13 bases match TRBD2. Germline loops: CDR1 MNHNS, CDR2 SASEGT. V lost 2 bases to trimming and J lost 4 bases; unmatched junction nucleotides: 2. This CDR3 has 16 amino acids. CDR3 amino acids: CASSETSGRAYNEQFF. The CDR3 DNA reads as TGTGCCAGCAGTGAAACTAGCGGGAGGGCATACAATGAGCAGTTCTTC.

The chain employs TRBV9 and TRBJ2-1; D call uncertain. Germline loops: CDR1 SGDLS, CDR2 YYNGEE. The V end was cut by 2 bases, the J end by 0 bases, with 6 bases between. This CDR3 comprises 14 residues. CDR3 bases: TGTGCCAGCAGCGTGGCTAGCTCCTACAATGAGCAGTTCTTC. Translating gives CASSVASSYNEQFF.

This clone was seen a handful of times. This chain connects TRBV5-1 to TRBJ2-1, with 7 bases fitting TRBD2. The germline CDR1 and CDR2 sequences are SGHRS and YFSETQ. V trimming: 4 bases; J trimming: 1 base; junction bases outside the gene matches: 8. The CDR3 covers 16 residues. As DNA, the CDR3 is TGCGCCAGCAGCCCCCTGGGGGGGAAGTCCTACAATGAGCAGTTCTTC. Amino acids: CASSPLGGKSYNEQFF. The full variable domain, its missing parts supplied by reference TRBV5-1 and TRBJ2-1, is KAGVTQTPRYLIKTRGQQVTLSCSPISGHRSVSWYQQTPGQGLQFLFEYFSETQRNKGNFPGRFSGRQFSNSRSEMNVSTLELGDSALYLCASSPLGGKSYNEQFFGPGTRLTVL.